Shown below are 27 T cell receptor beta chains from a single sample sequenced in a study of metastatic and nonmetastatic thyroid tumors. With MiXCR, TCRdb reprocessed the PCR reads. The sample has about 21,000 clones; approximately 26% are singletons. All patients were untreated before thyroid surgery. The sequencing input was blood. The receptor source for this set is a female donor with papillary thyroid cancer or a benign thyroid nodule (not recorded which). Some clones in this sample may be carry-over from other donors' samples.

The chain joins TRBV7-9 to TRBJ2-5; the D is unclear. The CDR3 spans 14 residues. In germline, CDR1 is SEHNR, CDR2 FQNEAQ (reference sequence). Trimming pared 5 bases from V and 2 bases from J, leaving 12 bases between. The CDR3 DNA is TGTGCCAGCAGCCGCCTGGGTTGGCAAGAGACCCAGTACTTC. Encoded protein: CASSRLGWQETQYF.

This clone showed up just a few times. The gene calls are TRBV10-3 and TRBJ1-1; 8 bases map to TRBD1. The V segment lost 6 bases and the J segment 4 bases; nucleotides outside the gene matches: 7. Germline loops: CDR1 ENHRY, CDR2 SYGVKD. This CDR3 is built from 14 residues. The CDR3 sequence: CAISAQGAGTEAFF. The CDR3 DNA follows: TGTGCCATCAGCGCTCAGGGGGCGGGCACTGAAGCTTTCTTT.

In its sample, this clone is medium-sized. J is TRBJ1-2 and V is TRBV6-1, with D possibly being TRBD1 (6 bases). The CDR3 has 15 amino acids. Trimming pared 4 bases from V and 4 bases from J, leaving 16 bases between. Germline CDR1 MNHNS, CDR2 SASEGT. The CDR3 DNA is TGTGCCAGCAGTGGCCGGGGTGGGGGCAGCTATGGCTACACCTTC. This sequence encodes CASSGRGGGSYGYTF.

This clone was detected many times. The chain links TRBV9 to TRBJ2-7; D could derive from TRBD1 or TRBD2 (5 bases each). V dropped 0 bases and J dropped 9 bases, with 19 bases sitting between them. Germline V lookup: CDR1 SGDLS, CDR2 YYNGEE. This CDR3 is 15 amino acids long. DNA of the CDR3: TGTGCCAGCAGCGTAGCTACGAGGGGCACCGAGGGGCAGTACTTC. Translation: CASSVATRGTEGQYF.

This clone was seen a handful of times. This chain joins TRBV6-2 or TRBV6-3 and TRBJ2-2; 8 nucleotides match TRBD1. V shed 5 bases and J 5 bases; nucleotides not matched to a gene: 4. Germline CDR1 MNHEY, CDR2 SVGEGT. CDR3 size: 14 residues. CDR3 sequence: CASSPGTGTGELFF. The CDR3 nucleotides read TGTGCCAGCAGTCCCGGGACAGGAACCGGGGAGCTGTTTTTT.

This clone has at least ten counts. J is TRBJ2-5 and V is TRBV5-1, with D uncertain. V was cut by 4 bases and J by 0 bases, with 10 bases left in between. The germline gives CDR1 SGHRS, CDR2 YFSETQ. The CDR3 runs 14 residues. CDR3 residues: CASSPPPYQETQYF. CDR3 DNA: TGCGCCAGCAGCCCACCCCCTTACCAAGAGACCCAGTACTTC.

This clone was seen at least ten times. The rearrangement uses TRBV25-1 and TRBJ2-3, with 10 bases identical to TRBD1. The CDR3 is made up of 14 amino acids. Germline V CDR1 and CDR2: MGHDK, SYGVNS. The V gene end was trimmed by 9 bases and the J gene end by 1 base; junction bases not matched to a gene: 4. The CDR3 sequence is CASTGTGGTDTQYF. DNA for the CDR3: TGTGCCAGTACCGGGACAGGGGGCACAGATACGCAGTATTTT.

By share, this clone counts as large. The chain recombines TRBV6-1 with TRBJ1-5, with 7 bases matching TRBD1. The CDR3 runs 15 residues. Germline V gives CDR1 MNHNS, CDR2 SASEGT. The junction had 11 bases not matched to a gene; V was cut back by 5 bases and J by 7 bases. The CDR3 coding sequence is TGTGCCAGCAGTACTGGACAGGAGGGTGGGCAGCCCCAGCATTTT. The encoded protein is CASSTGQEGGQPQHF.

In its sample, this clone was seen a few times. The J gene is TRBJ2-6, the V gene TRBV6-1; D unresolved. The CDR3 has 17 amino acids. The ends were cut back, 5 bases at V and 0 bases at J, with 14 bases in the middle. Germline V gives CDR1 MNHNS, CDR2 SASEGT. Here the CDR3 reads CASSQTDSSSGANVLTF. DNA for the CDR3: TGTGCCAGCAGTCAGACCGACTCCAGCTCTGGGGCCAACGTCCTGACTTTC.

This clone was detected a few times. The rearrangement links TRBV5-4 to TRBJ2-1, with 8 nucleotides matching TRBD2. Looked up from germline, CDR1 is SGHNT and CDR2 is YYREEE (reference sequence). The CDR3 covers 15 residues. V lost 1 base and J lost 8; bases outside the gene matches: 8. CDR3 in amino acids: CASSLTASGFYEQFF. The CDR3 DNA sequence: TGTGCCAGCAGCTTGACGGCTAGCGGGTTCTATGAGCAGTTCTTC.

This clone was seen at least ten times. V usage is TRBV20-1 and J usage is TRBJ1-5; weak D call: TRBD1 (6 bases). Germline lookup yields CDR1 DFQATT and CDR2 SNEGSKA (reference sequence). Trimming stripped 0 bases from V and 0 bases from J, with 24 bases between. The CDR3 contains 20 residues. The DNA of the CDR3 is TGCAGTGCTAGAGATCCTGGGAGGGACACTTTGACTGATAGCAATCAGCCCCAGCATTTT. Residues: CSARDPGRDTLTDSNQPQHF.

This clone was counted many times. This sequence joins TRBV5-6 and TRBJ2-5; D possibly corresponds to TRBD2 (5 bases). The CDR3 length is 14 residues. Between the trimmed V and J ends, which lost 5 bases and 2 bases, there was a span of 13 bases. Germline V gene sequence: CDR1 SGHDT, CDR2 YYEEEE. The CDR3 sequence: CASRSAGSQETQYF. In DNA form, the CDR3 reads TGTGCCAGCAGATCGGCGGGTAGTCAAGAGACCCAGTACTTC.

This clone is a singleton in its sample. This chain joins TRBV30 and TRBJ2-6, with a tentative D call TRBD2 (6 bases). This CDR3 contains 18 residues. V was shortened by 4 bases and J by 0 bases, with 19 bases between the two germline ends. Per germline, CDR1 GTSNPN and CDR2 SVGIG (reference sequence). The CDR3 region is CAWMLGGPSYSGANVLTF. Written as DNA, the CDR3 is TGTGCCTGGATGTTGGGGGGACCTTCGTACTCTGGGGCCAACGTCCTGACTTTC.

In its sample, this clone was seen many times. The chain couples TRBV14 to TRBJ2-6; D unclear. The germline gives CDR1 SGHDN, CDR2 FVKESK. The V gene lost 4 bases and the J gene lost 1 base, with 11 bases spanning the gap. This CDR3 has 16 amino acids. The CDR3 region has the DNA TGTGCCAGCAGCCCCACACGGGTTTCTGGGGCCAACGTCCTGACTTTC. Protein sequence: CASSPTRVSGANVLTF.

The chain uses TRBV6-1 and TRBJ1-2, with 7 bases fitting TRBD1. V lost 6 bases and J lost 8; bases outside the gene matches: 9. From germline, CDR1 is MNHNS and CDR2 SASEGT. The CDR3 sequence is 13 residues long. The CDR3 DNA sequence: TGTGCCAGCAGCCCGACAGGGAACGAGGGCTACACCTTC. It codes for CASSPTGNEGYTF.

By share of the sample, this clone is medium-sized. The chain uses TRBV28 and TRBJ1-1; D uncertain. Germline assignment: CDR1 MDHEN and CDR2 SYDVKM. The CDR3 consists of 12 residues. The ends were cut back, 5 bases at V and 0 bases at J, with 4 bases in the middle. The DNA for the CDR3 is TGTGCCAGCAGTCTGATGAACACTGAAGCTTTCTTT. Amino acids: CASSLMNTEAFF. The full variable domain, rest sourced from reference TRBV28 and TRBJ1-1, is DVKVTQSSRYLVKRTGEKVFLECVQDMDHENMFWYRQDPGLGLRLIYFSYDVKMKEKGDIPEGYSVSREKKERFSLILESASTNQTSMYLCASSLMNTEAFFGQGTRLTVV.

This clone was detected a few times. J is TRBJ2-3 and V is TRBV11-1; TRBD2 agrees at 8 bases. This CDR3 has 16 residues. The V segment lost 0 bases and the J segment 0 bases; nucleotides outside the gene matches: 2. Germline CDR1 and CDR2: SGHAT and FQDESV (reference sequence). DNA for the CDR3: TGTGCCAGCAGCTTAGCCGGGGGGGAGAGCACAGATACGCAGTATTTT. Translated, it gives CASSLAGGESTDTQYF.

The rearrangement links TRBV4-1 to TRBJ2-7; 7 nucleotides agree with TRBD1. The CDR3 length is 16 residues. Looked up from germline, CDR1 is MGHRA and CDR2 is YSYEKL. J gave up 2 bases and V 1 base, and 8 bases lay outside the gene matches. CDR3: CASSQGLGGQTYEQYF. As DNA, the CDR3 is TGCGCCAGCAGCCAAGGCCTTGGGGGACAGACCTACGAGCAGTACTTC.

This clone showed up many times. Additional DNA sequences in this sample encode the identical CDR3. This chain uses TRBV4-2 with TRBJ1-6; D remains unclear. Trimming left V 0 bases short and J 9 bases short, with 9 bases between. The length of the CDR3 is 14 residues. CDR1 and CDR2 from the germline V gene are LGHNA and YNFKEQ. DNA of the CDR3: TGTGCCAGCAGCCAAGATAGAATCGGTTCACCCCTCCACTTT. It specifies CASSQDRIGSPLHF.

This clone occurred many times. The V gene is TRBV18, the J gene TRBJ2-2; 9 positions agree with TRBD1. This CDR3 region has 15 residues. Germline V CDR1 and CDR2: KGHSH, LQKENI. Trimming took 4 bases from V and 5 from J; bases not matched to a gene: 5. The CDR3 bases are TGTGCCAGCTCACGTGAGGGGACAGGGACCGGGGAGCTGTTTTTT. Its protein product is CASSREGTGTGELFF. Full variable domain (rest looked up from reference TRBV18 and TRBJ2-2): NAGVMQNPRHLVRRRGQEARLRCSPMKGHSHVYWYRQLPEEGLKFMVYLQKENIIDESGMPKERFSAEFPKEGPSILRIQQVVRGDSAAYFCASSREGTGTGELFFGEGSRLTVL.

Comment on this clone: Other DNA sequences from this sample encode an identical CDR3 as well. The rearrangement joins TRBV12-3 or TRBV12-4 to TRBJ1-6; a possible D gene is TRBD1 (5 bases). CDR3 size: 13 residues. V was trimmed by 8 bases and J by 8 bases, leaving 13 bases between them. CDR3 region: CASRRGADSPLHF. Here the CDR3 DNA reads TGTGCCAGCCGGAGGGGAGCCGATTCACCCCTCCACTTT.

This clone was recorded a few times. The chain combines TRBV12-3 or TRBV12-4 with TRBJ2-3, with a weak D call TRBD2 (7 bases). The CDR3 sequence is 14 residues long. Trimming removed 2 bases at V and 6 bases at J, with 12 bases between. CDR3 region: CASSLRGGGDTQYF. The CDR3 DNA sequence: TGTGCCAGCAGTTTAAGAGGGGGGGGTGATACGCAGTATTTT.

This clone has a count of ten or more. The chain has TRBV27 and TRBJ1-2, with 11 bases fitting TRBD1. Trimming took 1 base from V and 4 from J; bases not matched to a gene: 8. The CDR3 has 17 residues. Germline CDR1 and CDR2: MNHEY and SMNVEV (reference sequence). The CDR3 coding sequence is TGTGCCAGCAGTTTATTTGGACAGGGGGCGATATTCTATGGCTACACCTTC. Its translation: CASSLFGQGAIFYGYTF.

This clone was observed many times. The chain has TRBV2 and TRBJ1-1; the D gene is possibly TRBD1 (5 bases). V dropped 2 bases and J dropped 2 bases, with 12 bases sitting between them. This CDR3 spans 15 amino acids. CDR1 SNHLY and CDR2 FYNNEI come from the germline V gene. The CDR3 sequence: CASSEFGGRNTEAFF. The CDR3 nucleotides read TGTGCCAGCAGTGAATTCGGGGGTCGTAACACTGAAGCTTTCTTT.

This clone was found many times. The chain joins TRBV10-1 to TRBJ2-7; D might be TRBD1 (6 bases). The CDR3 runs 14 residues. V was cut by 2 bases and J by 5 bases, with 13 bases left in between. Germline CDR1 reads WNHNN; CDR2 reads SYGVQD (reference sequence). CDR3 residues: CASSEAGVADEQYF. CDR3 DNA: TGCGCCAGCAGTGAGGCAGGGGTAGCCGACGAGCAGTACTTC.

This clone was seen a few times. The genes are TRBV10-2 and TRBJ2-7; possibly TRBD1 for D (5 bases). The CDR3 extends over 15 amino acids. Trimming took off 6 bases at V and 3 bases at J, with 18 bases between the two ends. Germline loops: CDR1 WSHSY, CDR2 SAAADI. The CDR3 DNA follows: TGCGCCAGCAGGCCTCAGGGCTTAGGGGTCTACGAGCAGTACTTC. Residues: CASRPQGLGVYEQYF.

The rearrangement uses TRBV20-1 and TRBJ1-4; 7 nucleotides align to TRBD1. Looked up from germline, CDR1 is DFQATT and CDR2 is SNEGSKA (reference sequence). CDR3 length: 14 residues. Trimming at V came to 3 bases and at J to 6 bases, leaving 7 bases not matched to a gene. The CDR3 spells CSASTRQGDEKLFF. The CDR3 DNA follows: TGCAGTGCTAGCACCCGGCAGGGGGATGAAAAACTGTTTTTT.